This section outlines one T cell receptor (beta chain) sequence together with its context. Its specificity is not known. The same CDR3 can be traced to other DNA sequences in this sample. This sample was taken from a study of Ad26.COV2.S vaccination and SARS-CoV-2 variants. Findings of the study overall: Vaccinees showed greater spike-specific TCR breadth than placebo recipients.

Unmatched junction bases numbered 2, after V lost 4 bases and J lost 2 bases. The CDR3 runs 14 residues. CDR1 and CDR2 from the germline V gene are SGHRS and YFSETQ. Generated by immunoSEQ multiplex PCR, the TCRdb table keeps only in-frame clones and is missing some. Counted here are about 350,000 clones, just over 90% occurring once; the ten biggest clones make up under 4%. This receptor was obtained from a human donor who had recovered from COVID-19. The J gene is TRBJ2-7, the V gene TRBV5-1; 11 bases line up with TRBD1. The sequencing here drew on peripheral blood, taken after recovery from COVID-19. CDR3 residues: CASSPGQGAYEQYF. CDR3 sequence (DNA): TGCGCCAGCAGCCCGGGACAGGGGGCCTACGAGCAGTACTTC. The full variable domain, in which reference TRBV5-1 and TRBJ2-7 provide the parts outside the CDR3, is KAGVTQTPRYLIKTRGQQVTLSCSPISGHRSVSWYQQTPGQGLQFLFEYFSETQRNKGNFPGRFSGRQFSNSRSEMNVSTLELGDSALYLCASSPGQGAYEQYFGPGTRLTVT.